This TCR beta chain was obtained from a study of human T cells and chemical hapten exposure. CDR1 is WSHSY and CDR2 is SAAADI in the germline V gene. The CDR3 loop spans 15 amino acids. V lost 2 bases to trimming and J lost 1 base, with 11 bases between them. Documented time point: patch test 3, about 24 weeks after DPC sensitization. Treatment of the sample: therapeutic diphenylcyclopropenone sensitization with weekly scalp DPC. This clonotype was observed a single time. In TCRdb, the RACE reads were re-called with MiXCR into one record per CDR3 protein. This sample has about 160,000 distinct CDR3 sequences, with roughly 26% found just once.

The sample in question was whole blood, obtained in connection with sensitization to the hapten diphenylcyclopropenone (DPC). The chain couples TRBV10-2 to TRBJ1-2; TRBD1 might be the D (5 bases). The TCR originated in a woman between 18 and 29 years old with alopecia areata. Some clones in this sample may be carry-over from other donors' samples. The CDR3 sequence: CASSERGRDNYGYTF. CDR3 in DNA: TGCGCCAGCAGTGAGCGGGGGAGGGATAACTATGGCTACACCTTC.